Described below is a single TCR beta chain sequence and its context. Germline V gives CDR1 SGHTA, CDR2 FQGNSA. The CDR3 is 13 residues long. The sample originates from a study of tumor-infiltrating lymphocytes in oesophageal squamous cell carcinoma. TCRdb ran MiXCR on the PCR reads and lists one entry per CDR3 protein. This table holds around 14,000 distinct CDR3 sequences, 40% to 65% found once. Sequenced sample: esophageal tumor tissue. This clonotype originated in a male donor with esophageal squamous cell carcinoma. The rearrangement links TRBV7-2 to TRBJ2-7; D not resolved. The last part of the DNA fits TRBJ2-1 better; the J call may be wrong. The CDR3, as DNA: TGTGCCAGCAGCTTAGGGTCCTGGGTTGAGCAGTTCTTC. Translation gives CASSLGSWVEQFF.